This TCR beta chain comes out of a study of CD4 T cells in relation to SARS-CoV-2 and coronaviruses. Sequencing used immunoSEQ multiplex PCR; TCRdb keeps in-frame clones, though not all of them. The sample holds 20,000 to 25,000 clones, 74% seen once. For this clone: Its antigen is currently unknown.

Unexposed donor CD4+ T cells date from about 2010-2018, before the COVID-19 pandemic. Isolation of CD4+ T cells took place after less than 11 days in culture. Cells permitting, SARS-CoV-2 S/N and four cold-coronavirus spikes were tested on unexposed-donor CD4+ T cells. The length of the CDR3 is 14 residues. J was trimmed by 3 bases and V by 3 bases; bases with no gene match: 2. In germline, CDR1 is KGHSH, CDR2 LQKENI. Specimen: CD4+ T cells from PBMCs, cultured in vitro. The gene calls are TRBV18 and TRBJ1-5; 7 positions match TRBD1. The sequence derives from a human donor in good health. The CDR3 is CASSPTGNNQPQHF. In DNA, the CDR3 is TGTGCCAGCTCACCGACAGGGAACAATCAGCCCCAGCATTTT. The whole variable domain, remainder taken from reference TRBV18 and TRBJ1-5, is NAGVMQNPRHLVRRRGQEARLRCSPMKGHSHVYWYRQLPEEGLKFMVYLQKENIIDESGMPKERFSAEFPKEGPSILRIQQVVRGDSAAYFCASSPTGNNQPQHFGDGTRLSIL.